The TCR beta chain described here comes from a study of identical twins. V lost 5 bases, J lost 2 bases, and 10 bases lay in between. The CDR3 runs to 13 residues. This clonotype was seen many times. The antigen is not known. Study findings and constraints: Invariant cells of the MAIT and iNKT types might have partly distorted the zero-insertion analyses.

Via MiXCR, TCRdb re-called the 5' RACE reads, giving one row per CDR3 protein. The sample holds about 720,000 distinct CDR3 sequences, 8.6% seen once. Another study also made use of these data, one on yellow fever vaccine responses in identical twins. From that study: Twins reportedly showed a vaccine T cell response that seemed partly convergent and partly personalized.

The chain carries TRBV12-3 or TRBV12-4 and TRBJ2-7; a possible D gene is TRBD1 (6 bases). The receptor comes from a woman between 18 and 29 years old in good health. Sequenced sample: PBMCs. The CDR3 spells CASSQGFTYEQYF. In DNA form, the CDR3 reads TGTGCCAGCAGTCAGGGGTTCACCTACGAGCAGTACTTC.